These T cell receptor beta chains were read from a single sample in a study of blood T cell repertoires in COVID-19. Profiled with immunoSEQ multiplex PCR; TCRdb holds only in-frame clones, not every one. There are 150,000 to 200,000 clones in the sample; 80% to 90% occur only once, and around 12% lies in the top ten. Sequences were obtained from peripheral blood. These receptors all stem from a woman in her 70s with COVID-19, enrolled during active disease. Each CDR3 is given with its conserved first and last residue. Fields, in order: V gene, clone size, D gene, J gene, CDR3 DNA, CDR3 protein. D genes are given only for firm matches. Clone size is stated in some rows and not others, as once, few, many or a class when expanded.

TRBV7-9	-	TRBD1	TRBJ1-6	TGTGCCAGTAACCGGGACAGTCACTATAATTCACCCCTCCACTTT	CASNRDSHYNSPLHF
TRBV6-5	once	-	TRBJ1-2	TGTGCCAGCAGTTACGGGGCAGGGAACTATGGCTACACCTTC	CASSYGAGNYGYTF
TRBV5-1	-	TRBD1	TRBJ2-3	TGCGCCAGCAGCTTGGGGAGACAGGGGGTCCCAGATACGCAGTATTTT	CASSLGRQGVPDTQYF
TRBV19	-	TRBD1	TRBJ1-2	TGTGCCAGTAGGCCGGGACAGGGGGCTGGTAGTGGCTACACCTTC	CASRPGQGAGSGYTF
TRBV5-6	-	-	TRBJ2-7	TGTGCCAGCAGCTTGGGGACAGTTAACGAGCAGTACTTC	CASSLGTVNEQYF
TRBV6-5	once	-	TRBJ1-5	TGTGCCAGCAGCCAGAGCCAGGGGCAGGGTCAGCCCCAGCATTTT	CASSQSQGQGQPQHF
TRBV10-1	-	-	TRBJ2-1	TGCGCCAGCAGTGAGAGGTGGAGCTCCTACAATGAGCAGTTCTTC	CASSERWSSYNEQFF
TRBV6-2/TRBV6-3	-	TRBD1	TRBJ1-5	TGTGCCAGCAGCCCGAACACAGGGGGCGCCCAGCCCCAGCATTTT	CASSPNTGGAQPQHF
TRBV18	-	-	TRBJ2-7	TGTGCCAGCTCACCAGATCGGACAGCCTACGAGCAGTACTTC	CASSPDRTAYEQYF
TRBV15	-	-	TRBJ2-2	TGTGCCACCAGCAGAGATGAGGGTGGGGAGCTGTTTTTT	CATSRDEGGELFF
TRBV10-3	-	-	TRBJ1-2	TGTGCCATCAGTGAAGGACAGAACTATGGCTACACCTTC	CAISEGQNYGYTF
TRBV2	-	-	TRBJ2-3	TGTGCCAGCAGGTCATCGGGGTCAGATACGCAGTATTTT	CASRSSGSDTQYF
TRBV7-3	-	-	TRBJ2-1	TGTGCCAGCAGCTTCACCGCCGGGACAAATGAGCAGTTCTTC	CASSFTAGTNEQFF
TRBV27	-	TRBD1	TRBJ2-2	TGTGCCAGCAGTTCCCTCGTAGGGACAGGGAAGAACACCGGGGAGCTGTTTTTT	CASSSLVGTGKNTGELFF
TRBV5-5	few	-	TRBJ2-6	TGTGCCAGCAGTAGTCACTCTGGGGCCAACGTCCTGACTTTC	CASSSHSGANVLTF
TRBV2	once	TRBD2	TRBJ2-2	TGTGCCAGCAAGCAGCGGGGCGACACCGGGGAGCTGTTTTTT	CASKQRGDTGELFF
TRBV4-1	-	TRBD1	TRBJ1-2	TGCGCCAGCAGCCAAGTCAACAGGGGGAAATCTGGCTACACCTTC	CASSQVNRGKSGYTF
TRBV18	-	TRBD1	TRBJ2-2	TGTGCCAGCTCACCATTTGTCCCGGACAGGACCCGAGGCACCGGGGAGCTGTTTTTT	CASSPFVPDRTRGTGELFF
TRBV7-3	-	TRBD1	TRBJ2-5	TGTGCCAGCAGCTTAGCGAGGACAGGGGGAGAGACCCAGTACTTC	CASSLARTGGETQYF
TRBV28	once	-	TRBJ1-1	TGTGCCAGTATCAGGCCTTTGGCCACTGAAGCTTTCTTT	CASIRPLATEAFF
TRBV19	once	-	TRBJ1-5	TGTGCCAGTACCCTGACAGATAGCAATCAGCCCCAGCATTTT	CASTLTDSNQPQHF
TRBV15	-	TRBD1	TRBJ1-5	TGTGCCACCAGCAGAGATTACAGGGGCGGCAATCAGCCCCAGCATTTT	CATSRDYRGGNQPQHF
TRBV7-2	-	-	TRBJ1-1	TGTGCCAGCAGCTTCGGTTCGACAGGTCAAATCTTT	CASSFGSTGQIF
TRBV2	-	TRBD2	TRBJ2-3	TGTGCCAGCAGTGAATTGGCGGGAGTCACAGATACGCAGTATTTT	CASSELAGVTDTQYF
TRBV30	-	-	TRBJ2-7	TGTGCCTGGAGTAAGAACTTGGTATACGAGCAGTACTTC	CAWSKNLVYEQYF
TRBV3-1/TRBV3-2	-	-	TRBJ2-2	TGTGCCAGCAGCCAAGGACTAGGACCCGGGGAGCTGTTTTTT	CASSQGLGPGELFF
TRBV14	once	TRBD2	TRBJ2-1	TGTGCCAGCAGCCAAGTAGTAAGTAGCGGGAAGGAGTTCTTC	CASSQVVSSGKEFF
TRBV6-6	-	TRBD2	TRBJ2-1	TGTGCCAGCAGTCCTGGACTAGCGGGAGGTAACAATGAGCAGTTCTTC	CASSPGLAGGNNEQFF
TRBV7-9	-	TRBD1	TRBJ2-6	TGTGCCAGCAGCTCACGAACAGGGGCCGGGGCCAACGTCCTGACTTTC	CASSSRTGAGANVLTF
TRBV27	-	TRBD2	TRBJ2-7	TGTGCCAGCCGGGGGGTAGCGGGAGGCCTCTACGAGCAGTACTTC	CASRGVAGGLYEQYF